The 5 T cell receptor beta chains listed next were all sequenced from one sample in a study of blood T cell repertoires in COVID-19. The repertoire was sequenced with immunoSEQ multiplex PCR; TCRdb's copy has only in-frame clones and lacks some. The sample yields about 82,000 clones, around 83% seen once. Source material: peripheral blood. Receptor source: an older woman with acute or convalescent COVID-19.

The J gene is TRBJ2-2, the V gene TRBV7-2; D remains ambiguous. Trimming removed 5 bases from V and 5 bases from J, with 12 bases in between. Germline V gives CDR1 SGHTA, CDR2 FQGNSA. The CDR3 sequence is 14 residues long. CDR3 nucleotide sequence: TGTGCCAGCAGCCCATTCAAAGAGACCGGGGAGCTGTTTTTT. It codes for CASSPFKETGELFF.

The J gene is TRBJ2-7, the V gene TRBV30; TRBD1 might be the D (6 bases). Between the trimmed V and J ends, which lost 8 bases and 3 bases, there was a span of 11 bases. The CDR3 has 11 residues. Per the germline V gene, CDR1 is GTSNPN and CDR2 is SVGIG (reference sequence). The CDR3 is CAREQGYEQYF. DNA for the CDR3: TGTGCCCGGGAACAGGGCTACGAGCAGTACTTC.

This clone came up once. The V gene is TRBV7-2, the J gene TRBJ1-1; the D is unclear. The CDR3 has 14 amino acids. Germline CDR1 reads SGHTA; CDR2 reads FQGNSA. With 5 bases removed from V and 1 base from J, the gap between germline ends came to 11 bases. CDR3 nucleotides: TGTGCCAGCAGCCTCCCGCGGGGGAACACTGAAGCTTTCTTT. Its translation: CASSLPRGNTEAFF.

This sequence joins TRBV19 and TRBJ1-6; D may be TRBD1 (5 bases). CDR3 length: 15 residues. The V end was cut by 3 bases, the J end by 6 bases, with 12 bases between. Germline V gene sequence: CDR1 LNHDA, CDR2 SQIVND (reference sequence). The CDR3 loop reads CASSIPGTSNSPLHF. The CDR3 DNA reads TGTGCCAGTAGTATCCCCGGGACTTCTAATTCACCCCTCCACTTT.

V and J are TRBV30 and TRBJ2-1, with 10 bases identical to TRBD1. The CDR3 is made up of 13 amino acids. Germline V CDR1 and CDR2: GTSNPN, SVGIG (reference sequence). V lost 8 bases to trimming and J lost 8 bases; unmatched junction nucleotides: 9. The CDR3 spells CAETGQGIYEQFF. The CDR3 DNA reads TGTGCCGAAACGGGACAGGGGATATATGAGCAGTTCTTC.